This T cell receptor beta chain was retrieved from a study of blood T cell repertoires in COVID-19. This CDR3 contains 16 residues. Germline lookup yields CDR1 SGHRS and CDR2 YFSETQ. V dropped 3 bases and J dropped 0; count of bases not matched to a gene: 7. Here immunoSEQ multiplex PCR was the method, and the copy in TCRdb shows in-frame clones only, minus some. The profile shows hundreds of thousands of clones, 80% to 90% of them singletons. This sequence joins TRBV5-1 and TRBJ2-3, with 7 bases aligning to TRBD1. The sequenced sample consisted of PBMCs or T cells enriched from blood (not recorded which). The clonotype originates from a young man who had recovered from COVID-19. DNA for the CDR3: TGCGCCAGCAGCTCCCGACAGGGCTCTAGCACAGATACGCAGTATTTT. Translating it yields CASSSRQGSSTDTQYF.